This entry lists 4 T cell receptor beta chains sequenced from one sample in a study of cytomegalovirus exposure and HLA in healthy donors. The PCR contained 60 Vbeta and 13 Jbeta primers. TCRdb's table, derived via immunoSEQ multiplex PCR, lists solely in-frame clones and lacks some. The sample includes roughly 160,000 clones, roughly four fifths seen only once; the top ten take around 2.4%. Sequenced sample: PBMCs. These receptors all come from a female donor in good health and CMV-seronegative.

The chain is built from TRBV28 and TRBJ2-7, with D possibly TRBD2 on 6 matching bases. The CDR3 runs 14 residues. Trimming took 1 base from V and 6 from J, leaving 13 bases between them. CDR1 and CDR2 (germline): MDHEN, SYDVKM. CDR3 in amino acids: CASSLSGVWVEQYF. The CDR3 bases are TGTGCCAGCAGTTTATCGGGAGTTTGGGTCGAGCAGTACTTC.

The V gene is TRBV6-1, the J gene TRBJ2-5; tentatively, D is TRBD2 (7 bases). The J call is uncertain, as TRBJ2-7 better fits the DNA end. The CDR3 spans 14 residues. Looked up from germline, CDR1 is MNHNS and CDR2 is SASEGT. CDR3: CASGGQRDTYEQYF. In DNA, the CDR3 is TGTGCCAGCGGGGGCCAGCGGGACACCTACGAGCAGTACTTC.

V gene TRBV13 combines with J gene TRBJ1-1; no reliable D call. The V gene's germline CDR1 is PRHDT and CDR2 FYEKMQ (reference sequence). Trimming removed 6 bases at V and 4 bases at J, with 12 bases between. This CDR3 spans 13 amino acids. The CDR3 DNA reads as TGTGCCAGCAGTCCCCTTCTAGGCACTGAAGCTTTCTTT. Translation gives CASSPLLGTEAFF.

The chain uses TRBV15 and TRBJ2-7; the match to TRBD2 covers 8 bases. CDR1 LNHNV and CDR2 YYDKDF come from the germline V gene (reference sequence). This CDR3 comprises 15 residues. Trimming cost V 3 bases and J 3 bases; bases outside gene matches: 7. The CDR3 region is CATSSPSGQFYEQYF. The CDR3 region has the DNA TGTGCCACCAGCAGCCCTAGCGGGCAATTCTACGAGCAGTACTTC.